Included here is one T cell receptor (beta chain) sequence, with context. This sample stems from a study of blood T cell repertoires in COVID-19. The overall study: Whether acute or convalescent, the COVID-19 samples came from the United States, Italy and Spain.

Trimming cost V 1 base and J 2 bases; bases outside gene matches: 4. Germline V lookup: CDR1 SNHLY, CDR2 FYNNEI. This CDR3 has 15 amino acids. Individuals drawn from around 25 US areas were about 18 to 89 years old. Membership in each cohort depended on participant-reported clinical history. Two negative PCRs, clearance, or symptom resolution had been documented for recovered Cohort 3 donors. Profiling relied on immunoSEQ multiplex PCR, and the TCRdb table lists in-frame clones only, not all of them. The data hold roughly 250,000 clones, with 80% to 90% observed a single time. V usage is TRBV2 and J usage is TRBJ2-7, with 8 bases that match TRBD1. This receptor was taken from a woman in her twenties or thirties who had recovered from COVID-19. The sequenced sample consisted of PBMCs or T cells enriched from blood (not recorded which). CDR3 sequence reads: CASSEVDRGTYEQYF. CDR3 sequence (DNA): TGTGCCAGCAGTGAAGTTGACAGGGGTACCTACGAGCAGTACTTC.